The clone carrying this T cell receptor (beta chain) was seen a handful of times. Its antigen is as yet unknown. The data belong to a study of CD8+ T cells in alopecia areata. V trimming: 3 bases; J trimming: 2 bases; junction bases outside the gene matches: 10. Germline lookup yields CDR1 SGHRS and CDR2 YFSETQ. The CDR3 contains 17 residues. TCR sequencing used cDNA made by reverse transcription of extracted RNA. The data were produced by immunoSEQ multiplex PCR, yet TCRdb's version contains in-frame clones alone and is incomplete. This sample has roughly 120,000 clones, with 55% to 80% found just once. The study, taken as a whole, reports: The study found TCR sharing across patients less clear than in mice, possibly for HLA reasons. An increase in clonality over normal scalp was evident in lesional scalp, especially alopecia totalis/universalis. Sequenced scalp T cells also include alphabeta T cells resident in normal skin.

The gene calls are TRBV5-1 and TRBJ2-3; 9 bases agree with TRBD2. Sequenced: CD4+ T cells sorted from blood. The TCR originated in a human donor in good health. Here the CDR3 reads CASSSLTSGSSTDTQYF. The DNA of the CDR3 is TGCGCCAGCAGCTCCCTGACTAGCGGATCCTCCACAGATACGCAGTATTTT. The complete variable domain, with remaining parts taken from reference TRBV5-1 and TRBJ2-3, reads KAGVTQTPRYLIKTRGQQVTLSCSPISGHRSVSWYQQTPGQGLQFLFEYFSETQRNKGNFPGRFSGRQFSNSRSEMNVSTLELGDSALYLCASSSLTSGSSTDTQYFGPGTRLTVL.